A selection of T cell receptor beta chains follows, all from one sample in a study of vaccination and CD4 T cells after COVID-19. TCRdb itself ran the PCR reads through MiXCR, one entry per CDR3 protein. The table includes 15,000 or so distinct CDR3 sequences, less than 60% detected once. For these receptors, no antigen is known. The specimen comprised cultured CD4+ T cells from blood, sampled after SARS-CoV-2 vaccination. These receptors originate from a human donor with COVID-19. Both conserved end residues are part of each CDR3. A D gene is named only where the DNA matches it firmly. Not all rows give a size; the values are once, few, many and, for expanded clones, a class.

len	d_gene	abundance	v_gene	j_gene	CDR3aa	CDR3nt
15	NA	NA	TRBV6-1	TRBJ1-6	CASNAGNRYNSPLHF	TGTGCCAGCAATGCAGGGAATAGGTATAATTCACCCCTCCACTTT
16	TRBD2	NA	TRBV3-1	TRBJ2-1	CASSRTTSFSYNEQFF	TGTGCCAGCAGCCGGACGACTAGCTTTTCTTACAATGAGCAGTTCTTC
17	TRBD1	once	TRBV20-1	TRBJ2-5	CSARDRQGQGGGETQYF	TGCAGTGCTAGAGATCGACAGGGACAGGGGGGAGGGGAGACCCAGTACTTC
16	TRBD1	NA	TRBV28	TRBJ2-6	CASSARQGLGANVLTF	TGTGCCAGCAGTGCCCGACAGGGGCTTGGGGCCAACGTCCTGACTTTC
13	NA	NA	TRBV18	TRBJ2-5	CASSVIDQETQYF	TGTGCCAGCTCCGTGATAGACCAAGAGACCCAGTACTTC
16	TRBD2	once	TRBV24-1	TRBJ2-1	CATSGPGLAGWDEQFF	TGTGCCACCAGTGGCCCGGGACTAGCGGGGTGGGATGAGCAGTTCTTC
13	NA	once	TRBV5-1	TRBJ2-1	CARNRDNHNEQFF	TGCGCCAGGAACCGGGACAACCACAATGAGCAGTTCTTC
13	NA	NA	TRBV7-9	TRBJ1-2	CASSYDSNYGYTF	TGTGCCAGCAGCTACGACAGTAACTATGGCTACACCTTC
14	NA	NA	TRBV10-2	TRBJ2-5	CASRQTGRRETQYF	TGCGCCAGCAGACAGACAGGGAGGCGAGAGACCCAGTACTTC
14	NA	NA	TRBV28	TRBJ1-4	CASRPDTSREKLFF	TGTGCCAGCAGGCCCGACACTAGTAGGGAAAAACTGTTTTTT
15	NA	NA	TRBV12-3/TRBV12-4	TRBJ1-6	CASSRSTGPNSPLHF	TGTGCCAGCAGTCGGTCGACAGGTCCAAATTCACCCCTCCACTTT
15	TRBD2	few	TRBV11-3	TRBJ2-5	CASSSGTSGQETQYF	TGTGCCAGCAGCTCCGGGACTAGCGGCCAAGAGACCCAGTACTTC
15	NA	NA	TRBV12-3/TRBV12-4	TRBJ1-2	CASSLANTQGNGYTF	TGTGCCAGCAGTTTAGCTAACACTCAGGGGAATGGCTACACCTTC
16	TRBD2	NA	TRBV20-1	TRBJ2-3	CSAEMRLAGGTDTQYF	TGCAGTGCGGAGATGCGGCTAGCGGGAGGCACAGATACGCAGTATTTT
14	NA	few	TRBV6-1	TRBJ1-2	CASSELQALGGYTF	TGTGCCAGCAGTGAACTGCAGGCTTTGGGCGGCTACACCTTC
15	NA	once	TRBV2	TRBJ2-6	CASSEWGSGANVLTF	TGTGCCAGCAGTGAGTGGGGGTCCGGGGCCAACGTCCTGACTTTC
13	TRBD1	NA	TRBV11-2	TRBJ2-1	CASSSPGGDEQFF	TGTGCCAGCAGCTCGCCAGGGGGCGATGAGCAGTTCTTC
15	NA	few	TRBV2	TRBJ1-5	CASSEAARGSQPQHF	TGTGCCAGCAGTGAAGCGGCGAGGGGAAGTCAGCCCCAGCATTTT
15	NA	few	TRBV7-2	TRBJ1-1	CASSLGVGKNTEAFF	TGTGCCAGCAGCTTAGGGGTAGGGAAGAACACTGAAGCTTTCTTT
16	TRBD1	NA	TRBV19	TRBJ2-1	CASRGTEGTGGNEQFF	TGTGCCAGTAGAGGTACGGAAGGGACAGGGGGGAATGAGCAGTTCTTC
17	TRBD1	few	TRBV6-5	TRBJ1-2	CASSYLQGGGIVYGYTF	TGTGCCAGCAGTTACCTCCAGGGGGGTGGGATAGTCTATGGCTACACCTTC
15	TRBD1	NA	TRBV11-2	TRBJ2-3	CASSPRTGSTDTQYF	TGTGCCAGCAGCCCGCGGACAGGGAGCACAGATACGCAGTATTTT
15	NA	NA	TRBV21-1	TRBJ2-2	CASSLTGGNTGELFF	TGTGCCAGCAGCCTCACAGGGGGTAACACCGGGGAGCTGTTTTTT
15	NA	few	TRBV7-3	TRBJ1-6	CASSLGFGGENPLHF	TGTGCCAGCAGCTTAGGGTTCGGAGGGGAAAATCCCCTCCACTTT
13	TRBD1	few	TRBV30	TRBJ1-2	CAWRVDRYYGYTF	TGTGCCTGGAGAGTGGACAGGTACTATGGCTACACCTTC
13	NA	NA	TRBV7-2	TRBJ2-7	CASSFSSSYEQYF	TGTGCCAGCAGCTTCAGTAGCTCCTACGAGCAGTACTTC
13	TRBD1	NA	TRBV12-3/TRBV12-4	TRBJ2-5	CASSQTGLETQYF	TGTGCCAGCAGCCAGACAGGGTTAGAGACCCAGTACTTC
13	TRBD1	few	TRBV20-1	TRBJ1-2	CSALPGQGYGYTF	TGCAGTGCTCTTCCGGGACAGGGGTATGGCTACACCTTC
14	NA	few	TRBV25-1	TRBJ2-2	CASSSPAGHGELFF	TGTGCCAGCAGCTCACCGGCGGGGCACGGGGAGCTGTTTTTT
13	NA	NA	TRBV6-1	TRBJ1-2	CASRRVGNYGYTF	TGTGCCAGCCGTCGTGTGGGGAACTATGGCTACACCTTC
15	TRBD1	once	TRBV20-1	TRBJ1-1	CSARDWGQTNTEAFF	TGCAGTGCTAGAGATTGGGGACAGACGAACACTGAAGCTTTCTTT
14	NA	NA	TRBV18	TRBJ1-1	CASSPGVPNTEAFF	TGTGCCAGCTCACCAGGGGTTCCGAACACTGAAGCTTTCTTT
15	NA	NA	TRBV7-8	TRBJ1-3	CASSLRHRGADTIYF	TGTGCCAGCAGCTTAAGGCATCGGGGGGCCGACACCATATATTTT
16	NA	NA	TRBV18	TRBJ1-1	CASSPPLGARGTEAFF	TGTGCCAGCTCACCACCTCTGGGAGCTAGGGGCACTGAAGCTTTCTTT
15	NA	few	TRBV5-6	TRBJ1-2	CASSLWSTRGEGYTF	TGTGCCAGCAGCTTGTGGTCGACGAGGGGTGAAGGCTACACCTTC
11	NA	NA	TRBV12-3/TRBV12-4	TRBJ1-2	CASSPQLWYTF	TGTGCCAGCAGTCCTCAGCTTTGGTACACCTTC
13	TRBD1	NA	TRBV28	TRBJ1-2	CASTRDRVDGYTF	TGTGCCAGCACTCGGGACAGGGTCGATGGCTACACCTTC